The rows below give T cell receptor beta chains drawn from one sample of a study of blood T cells in healthy people across ages. TCRdb re-called the 5' RACE reads with MiXCR, one entry per CDR3 protein. The sample consists of roughly 1,300,000 distinct CDR3 sequences, roughly 64% of them appearing once. Sequencing was carried out using blood. These receptors were collected from a man between 18 and 35 years old in good health. CDR3s include the opening cysteine and the closing phenylalanine or tryptophan. The D gene is left open where the match is weak. The size field is filled for only some rows; it gives once, few, many or a size class.

d_call: TRBD2; j_call: TRBJ2-1; v_call: TRBV27; clone_size: NA; cdr3_aa: CASNDGLAIYNEQFF; cdr3_nt: TGTGCCAGCAACGACGGACTAGCGATCTACAATGAGCAGTTCTTC
d_call: NA; j_call: TRBJ1-4; v_call: TRBV3-1; clone_size: few; cdr3_aa: CASSQDTISHEKLFF; cdr3_nt: TGTGCCAGCAGCCAAGATACCATCAGCCATGAAAAACTGTTTTTT
d_call: NA; j_call: TRBJ2-7; v_call: TRBV21-1; clone_size: NA; cdr3_aa: CASSKEDSGYEQYF; cdr3_nt: TGTGCCAGCAGCAAGGAGGACAGTGGCTACGAGCAGTACTTC
d_call: NA; j_call: TRBJ2-7; v_call: TRBV4-1; clone_size: NA; cdr3_aa: CASSQDSRGTSYEQYF; cdr3_nt: TGCGCCAGCAGCCAAGATTCGAGGGGGACCTCCTACGAGCAGTACTTC
d_call: TRBD2; j_call: TRBJ2-1; v_call: TRBV11-3; clone_size: NA; cdr3_aa: CASSLDSTSVVNEQFF; cdr3_nt: TGTGCCAGCAGCTTAGATTCGACTAGCGTGGTGAATGAGCAGTTCTTC
d_call: NA; j_call: TRBJ2-1; v_call: TRBV29-1; clone_size: NA; cdr3_aa: CSVEDRHRVVSNEQFF; cdr3_nt: TGCAGCGTTGAAGATCGGCACAGGGTTGTATCCAATGAGCAGTTCTTC
d_call: NA; j_call: TRBJ2-7; v_call: TRBV20-1; clone_size: few; cdr3_aa: CSAYHTQGSYEQYF; cdr3_nt: TGCAGTGCCTACCACACTCAGGGGTCCTACGAGCAGTACTTC
d_call: TRBD2; j_call: TRBJ2-1; v_call: TRBV7-9; clone_size: NA; cdr3_aa: CASSLPSGRPSYNEQFF; cdr3_nt: TGTGCCAGCAGCTTACCTAGCGGGAGACCGTCCTACAATGAGCAGTTCTTC
d_call: TRBD2; j_call: TRBJ2-1; v_call: TRBV14; clone_size: few; cdr3_aa: CASSQSGASGYNEQFF; cdr3_nt: TGTGCCAGCAGCCAGAGCGGGGCTAGCGGTTACAATGAGCAGTTCTTC
d_call: NA; j_call: TRBJ1-1; v_call: TRBV7-2; clone_size: NA; cdr3_aa: CASSSTFTGGTEAFF; cdr3_nt: TGTGCCAGCAGCTCCACCTTCACCGGAGGTACTGAAGCTTTCTTT
d_call: NA; j_call: TRBJ2-7; v_call: TRBV29-1; clone_size: NA; cdr3_aa: CSVVYASSEQYF; cdr3_nt: TGCAGCGTTGTTTATGCTAGTTCCGAGCAGTACTTC
d_call: NA; j_call: TRBJ2-5; v_call: TRBV6-5; clone_size: NA; cdr3_aa: CASMREWTQYF; cdr3_nt: TGTGCCAGCATGCGGGAATGGACCCAGTACTTC
d_call: TRBD2; j_call: TRBJ2-5; v_call: TRBV6-2/TRBV6-3; clone_size: few; cdr3_aa: CAAGRTETQYF; cdr3_nt: TGTGCCGCCGGGAGGACGGAGACCCAGTACTTC
d_call: NA; j_call: TRBJ1-2; v_call: TRBV4-3; clone_size: NA; cdr3_aa: CASSQDNTGDHGYGYTF; cdr3_nt: TGCGCCAGCAGCCAAGACAATACCGGGGACCACGGCTATGGCTACACCTTC
d_call: TRBD2; j_call: TRBJ2-3; v_call: TRBV2; clone_size: NA; cdr3_aa: CASRALAGGPRTDTQYF; cdr3_nt: TGTGCCAGCAGGGCACTAGCGGGAGGGCCCCGCACAGATACGCAGTATTTT
d_call: NA; j_call: TRBJ2-7; v_call: TRBV6-1; clone_size: once; cdr3_aa: CASSEFSPKITYEQYF; cdr3_nt: TGTGCCAGCAGTGAATTTAGCCCCAAGATAACCTACGAGCAGTACTTC
d_call: TRBD2; j_call: TRBJ2-3; v_call: TRBV6-5; clone_size: NA; cdr3_aa: CASIQAGGRTDTQYF; cdr3_nt: TGTGCCAGCATTCAAGCGGGGGGACGCACAGATACGCAGTATTTT
d_call: NA; j_call: TRBJ1-5; v_call: TRBV7-9; clone_size: NA; cdr3_aa: CASSQSDSPNQPQHF; cdr3_nt: TGTGCCAGCAGCCAAAGCGACAGCCCCAATCAGCCCCAGCATTTT
d_call: NA; j_call: TRBJ2-5; v_call: TRBV11-2; clone_size: few; cdr3_aa: CASSFTSSLETQYF; cdr3_nt: TGTGCCAGCAGCTTTACTAGCTCCCTAGAGACCCAGTACTTC
d_call: TRBD1; j_call: TRBJ2-7; v_call: TRBV29-1; clone_size: NA; cdr3_aa: CSVRTGGGNEQYF; cdr3_nt: TGCAGCGTTCGGACAGGGGGCGGCAATGAGCAGTACTTC
d_call: TRBD2; j_call: TRBJ2-1; v_call: TRBV2; clone_size: NA; cdr3_aa: CASTLLAGGRNEQFF; cdr3_nt: TGTGCCAGCACCTTACTAGCGGGGGGGCGAAATGAGCAGTTCTTC
d_call: TRBD2; j_call: TRBJ2-1; v_call: TRBV6-2/TRBV6-3; clone_size: many; cdr3_aa: CASRFSGATVNEQFF; cdr3_nt: TGTGCCAGCCGCTTTAGCGGGGCTACCGTAAATGAGCAGTTCTTC
d_call: TRBD1; j_call: TRBJ2-1; v_call: TRBV7-9; clone_size: NA; cdr3_aa: CASSSRGQGSYNEQFF; cdr3_nt: TGTGCCAGCAGCTCCCGAGGACAGGGATCCTACAATGAGCAGTTCTTC
d_call: NA; j_call: TRBJ1-2; v_call: TRBV20-1; clone_size: NA; cdr3_aa: CSAPREGDGYTF; cdr3_nt: TGCAGTGCGCCTAGGGAGGGAGATGGCTACACCTTC
d_call: NA; j_call: TRBJ1-3; v_call: TRBV20-1; clone_size: NA; cdr3_aa: CSAVPGTSTRSSGNTIYF; cdr3_nt: TGCAGTGCCGTTCCCGGGACCTCGACGAGGAGCTCTGGAAACACCATATATTTT
d_call: NA; j_call: TRBJ2-4; v_call: TRBV5-4; clone_size: NA; cdr3_aa: CASSLKAGQLAKNIQYF; cdr3_nt: TGTGCCAGCAGCTTGAAGGCTGGGCAGTTAGCCAAAAACATTCAGTACTTC
d_call: TRBD1; j_call: TRBJ2-5; v_call: TRBV7-2; clone_size: few; cdr3_aa: CASSSDRDETQYF; cdr3_nt: TGTGCCAGCAGCTCGGACAGGGACGAGACCCAGTACTTC
d_call: TRBD1; j_call: TRBJ2-5; v_call: TRBV11-2; clone_size: NA; cdr3_aa: CASSPRDSSETQYF; cdr3_nt: TGTGCCAGCAGCCCAAGGGACAGTTCCGAGACCCAGTACTTC
d_call: TRBD1; j_call: TRBJ2-1; v_call: TRBV6-4; clone_size: many; cdr3_aa: CASSDGTGGNEQFF; cdr3_nt: TGTGCCAGCAGTGACGGGACAGGGGGCAATGAGCAGTTCTTC
d_call: NA; j_call: TRBJ1-2; v_call: TRBV14; clone_size: NA; cdr3_aa: CASTQAGGENYGYTF; cdr3_nt: TGTGCCAGCACTCAAGCGGGGGGCGAAAACTATGGCTACACCTTC
d_call: NA; j_call: TRBJ2-5; v_call: TRBV2; clone_size: NA; cdr3_aa: CASKAPVEHETQYF; cdr3_nt: TGTGCCAGCAAGGCACCCGTTGAGCATGAGACCCAGTACTTC
d_call: TRBD1; j_call: TRBJ2-3; v_call: TRBV27; clone_size: NA; cdr3_aa: CASSSWDRVDTQYF; cdr3_nt: TGTGCCAGCAGTTCCTGGGACAGAGTAGATACGCAGTATTTT
d_call: TRBD2; j_call: TRBJ2-1; v_call: TRBV12-3/TRBV12-4; clone_size: NA; cdr3_aa: CASSFDSGGTYNEQFF; cdr3_nt: TGTGCCAGCAGTTTCGATAGCGGGGGGACCTACAATGAGCAGTTCTTC
d_call: NA; j_call: TRBJ2-7; v_call: TRBV6-2/TRBV6-3; clone_size: NA; cdr3_aa: CASKGSANEQYF; cdr3_nt: TGTGCCAGCAAAGGGTCGGCAAACGAGCAGTACTTC
d_call: TRBD2; j_call: TRBJ2-3; v_call: TRBV27; clone_size: NA; cdr3_aa: CASSRLAGVEDTQYF; cdr3_nt: TGTGCCAGCAGCCGCCTAGCGGGGGTGGAAGATACGCAGTATTTT
d_call: NA; j_call: TRBJ2-5; v_call: TRBV3-1; clone_size: NA; cdr3_aa: CASSQWMGDIETQYF; cdr3_nt: TGTGCCAGCAGCCAATGGATGGGGGATATCGAGACCCAGTACTTC
d_call: TRBD2; j_call: TRBJ2-1; v_call: TRBV14; clone_size: NA; cdr3_aa: CASSQRNGGYYNEQFF; cdr3_nt: TGTGCCAGCAGCCAACGAAACGGGGGGTACTACAATGAGCAGTTCTTC
d_call: NA; j_call: TRBJ1-1; v_call: TRBV18; clone_size: NA; cdr3_aa: CASSPTMGGKNTEAFF; cdr3_nt: TGTGCCAGCTCACCAACAATGGGCGGGAAGAACACTGAAGCTTTCTTT
d_call: NA; j_call: TRBJ1-4; v_call: TRBV4-1; clone_size: NA; cdr3_aa: CASSQVAVGEKLFF; cdr3_nt: TGCGCCAGCAGCCAAGTAGCCGTCGGAGAAAAACTGTTTTTT
d_call: NA; j_call: TRBJ1-1; v_call: TRBV10-3; clone_size: NA; cdr3_aa: CAISEKVSTEAFF; cdr3_nt: TGTGCCATCAGTGAGAAGGTGAGCACTGAAGCTTTCTTT
d_call: TRBD1; j_call: TRBJ1-2; v_call: TRBV6-5; clone_size: few; cdr3_aa: CASSYRGQGNYGYTF; cdr3_nt: TGTGCCAGCAGTTACCGGGGACAGGGCAACTATGGCTACACCTTC
d_call: NA; j_call: TRBJ2-4; v_call: TRBV20-1; clone_size: NA; cdr3_aa: CSARWGVENIQYF; cdr3_nt: TGCAGTGCTAGATGGGGGGTCGAAAACATTCAGTACTTC
d_call: TRBD1; j_call: TRBJ1-2; v_call: TRBV28; clone_size: NA; cdr3_aa: CASTRTGGFYGYTF; cdr3_nt: TGTGCCAGCACCCGGACAGGGGGCTTCTATGGCTACACCTTC
d_call: NA; j_call: TRBJ2-5; v_call: TRBV4-1; clone_size: NA; cdr3_aa: CASSQTAAQETQYF; cdr3_nt: TGCGCCAGCAGCCAAACCGCAGCACAAGAGACCCAGTACTTC
d_call: NA; j_call: TRBJ1-2; v_call: TRBV20-1; clone_size: NA; cdr3_aa: CSARLGTILSYGYTF; cdr3_nt: TGCAGTGCTAGACTGGGGACAATCCTTAGCTATGGCTACACCTTC
d_call: TRBD2; j_call: TRBJ2-2; v_call: TRBV20-1; clone_size: NA; cdr3_aa: CSATGGPPNTGELFF; cdr3_nt: TGCAGTGCTACGGGGGGTCCCCCCAACACCGGGGAGCTGTTTTTT
d_call: NA; j_call: TRBJ1-2; v_call: TRBV29-1; clone_size: NA; cdr3_aa: CSVAHRQVISYGYTF; cdr3_nt: TGCAGCGTTGCCCACCGGCAGGTGATAAGCTATGGCTACACCTTC
d_call: NA; j_call: TRBJ1-2; v_call: TRBV20-1; clone_size: NA; cdr3_aa: CSASRLSQGGYTF; cdr3_nt: TGCAGTGCTAGTCGTCTTTCGCAAGGTGGCTACACCTTC
d_call: NA; j_call: TRBJ2-3; v_call: TRBV3-1; clone_size: NA; cdr3_aa: CASSRWASDTDTQYF; cdr3_nt: TGTGCCAGCAGCCGCTGGGCTTCCGACACAGATACGCAGTATTTT
d_call: NA; j_call: TRBJ2-2; v_call: TRBV6-5; clone_size: NA; cdr3_aa: CASSMRSGELFF; cdr3_nt: TGTGCCAGCAGTATGAGGTCCGGGGAGCTGTTTTTT
d_call: NA; j_call: TRBJ2-1; v_call: TRBV7-2; clone_size: NA; cdr3_aa: CASSPEVSSYNEQFF; cdr3_nt: TGTGCCAGCAGCCCAGAAGTAAGCTCCTACAATGAGCAGTTCTTC
d_call: TRBD2; j_call: TRBJ2-3; v_call: TRBV5-1; clone_size: NA; cdr3_aa: CASRPLAIGTPSTDTQYF; cdr3_nt: TGCGCCAGCAGACCACTAGCGATCGGGACCCCTTCCACAGATACGCAGTATTTT
d_call: TRBD2; j_call: TRBJ2-5; v_call: TRBV6-6; clone_size: few; cdr3_aa: CASRPYFGAGGETQYF; cdr3_nt: TGTGCCAGCAGGCCATACTTCGGAGCGGGGGGAGAGACCCAGTACTTC
d_call: NA; j_call: TRBJ2-7; v_call: TRBV28; clone_size: NA; cdr3_aa: CASRRVADYSYEQYF; cdr3_nt: TGTGCCAGCAGACGGGTAGCGGACTACTCCTACGAGCAGTACTTC
d_call: TRBD1; j_call: TRBJ2-7; v_call: TRBV4-1; clone_size: NA; cdr3_aa: CASSADRGRGYEQYF; cdr3_nt: TGCGCCAGCAGCGCAGACAGGGGGCGCGGGTACGAGCAGTACTTC